A single sample is the source of the 18 T cell receptor beta chains below, sequenced in a study of identical twins. TCRdb independently ran MiXCR on the 5' RACE reads; one entry per CDR3 protein. The sample has roughly 1.6 million distinct CDR3 sequences, under 35% seen once. Sample: cord blood. The receptors derive from a newborn girl in good health.

The J gene is TRBJ2-7, the V gene TRBV21-1; the table assigns TRBD2, which was not confirmed against the DNA. TRBV21-1 is flagged as a pseudogene. This CDR3 has 16 residues. The CDR3 spells CAGSKVGLAGCYEQYF. CDR3 nucleotide sequence: TGTGCCGGCAGCAAAGTTGGGCTAGCGGGATGCTACGAGCAGTACTTC.

This clonotype occurred a few times. The chain uses TRBV18 and TRBJ1-6; D gene uncertain. Germline V CDR1 and CDR2: KGHSH, LQKENI. The CDR3 has 16 amino acids. Trimming removed 3 bases at V and 7 bases at J, with 16 bases between. The CDR3 region has the DNA TGTGCCAGCTCACCGACTGCGGGCGCGGCAAATTCACCCCTCCACTTT. Translated: CASSPTAGAANSPLHF.

This clonotype was seen a handful of times. V is TRBV29-1 and J is TRBJ1-1; D gene unclear. The CDR3 consists of 14 residues. Trimming stripped 6 bases from V and 0 bases from J, with 14 bases between. The V gene's germline CDR1 is SQVTM and CDR2 ANQGSEA. The CDR3 sequence: CSVRLSSLNTEAFF. DNA for the CDR3: TGCAGCGTGCGGCTCTCTAGTTTGAACACTGAAGCTTTCTTT.

Turning to this clonotype: One base away lies a much larger clone, so this may be a sequencing read error. The gene calls are TRBV10-3 and TRBJ2-1; tentative D call: TRBD2 (5 bases). The CDR3 is 11 residues long. Germline CDR1 and CDR2: ENHRY and SYGVKD. V lost 8 bases to trimming and J lost 6 bases, with 8 bases between them. CDR3 DNA sequence: TGTGCCATCGGTGGGAGCAATGAGCAGTTCTTC. It translates to CAIGGSNEQFF.

J is TRBJ2-7 and V is TRBV4-2; 9 bases match TRBD2. V trimming: 1 base; J trimming: 7 bases; junction bases outside the gene matches: 8. There are 15 residues in the CDR3. CDR1 and CDR2 (germline): LGHNA, YNFKEQ. CDR3 DNA sequence: TGTGCCAGCAGCCAAGGTGCGGGGGGGCGGAATGAGCAGTACTTC. Its translation is CASSQGAGGRNEQYF.

In this sample, this clonotype turned up a few times. The V and J genes are TRBV28 and TRBJ2-7; 13 bases match TRBD2. This CDR3 spans 15 amino acids. The V segment lost 2 bases and the J segment 7 bases; nucleotides outside the gene matches: 5. CDR1 is MDHEN and CDR2 is SYDVKM in the germline V gene. The CDR3 DNA sequence: TGTGCCAGCAGTTTAACTAGCGGGAGGGCCGTTGAGCAGTACTTC. This sequence encodes CASSLTSGRAVEQYF. Complete variable domain (other parts from reference TRBV28 and TRBJ2-7): DVKVTQSSRYLVKRTGEKVFLECVQDMDHENMFWYRQDPGLGLRLIYFSYDVKMKEKGDIPEGYSVSREKKERFSLILESASTNQTSMYLCASSLTSGRAVEQYFGPGTRLTVT.

The chain couples TRBV5-1 to TRBJ2-1; the match to TRBD2 covers 11 bases. V gave up 5 bases and J gave up 1 base; unmatched junction bases: 2. This CDR3 is 15 amino acids long. Germline CDR1 is SGHRS and CDR2 is YFSETQ. The CDR3 nucleotides read TGCGCCAGCAGACCTAGCGGGGGGTCCTACAATGAGCAGTTCTTC. This encodes CASRPSGGSYNEQFF.

This clonotype occurred a few times. This chain uses TRBV3-1 with TRBJ2-7; TRBD2 matches at 10 bases. The J call may be wrong; the DNA end is better matched by TRBJ2-4. This CDR3 contains 16 residues. Looked up from germline, CDR1 is LGHDT and CDR2 is YNNKEL (reference sequence). CDR3 protein: CASSQVAGGFKNIQYF. The CDR3 DNA is TGTGCCAGCAGCCAAGTAGCGGGGGGCTTTAAAAACATTCAGTACTTC.

This clonotype was observed a single time. The chain carries TRBV10-1 and TRBJ2-7; 9 bases are a match to TRBD2. The CDR3 runs 13 residues. With 7 bases clipped from V and 7 bases from J, the junction kept 8 bases outside the gene matches. Germline lookup yields CDR1 WNHNN and CDR2 SYGVQD (reference sequence). CDR3 DNA sequence: TGCGCCAGCAAACCAGCGGGGGGATATGAGCAGTACTTC. Translation: CASKPAGGYEQYF.

This chain joins TRBV20-1 and TRBJ2-1; TRBD2 matches 8 bases. The germline CDR1 and CDR2 sequences are DFQATT and SNEGSKA (reference sequence). The CDR3 is made up of 14 amino acids. The ends lost 3 bases at V and 5 bases at J; junction bases unmatched: 6. CDR3 bases: TGCAGTGCTAGTCTGGTAGCGGGAAACAATGAGCAGTTCTTC. Residues: CSASLVAGNNEQFF.

The chain carries TRBV20-1 and TRBJ1-5; D unresolved. Trimming cost V 3 bases and J 0 bases, with 9 bases left between them. Per the germline V gene, CDR1 is DFQATT and CDR2 is SNEGSKA (reference sequence). The CDR3 has 14 residues. CDR3 sequence: CSARVGYSNQPQHF. Written as DNA, the CDR3 is TGCAGTGCTAGGGTCGGTTATAGCAATCAGCCCCAGCATTTT.

The table lists this clonotype with a few counts. The rearrangement joins TRBV5-4 to TRBJ1-2; D remains unclear. V dropped 0 bases and J dropped 4 bases, with 10 bases sitting between them. Germline CDR1 reads SGHNT; CDR2 reads YYREEE (reference sequence). This CDR3 has 14 residues. The DNA of the CDR3 is TGTGCCAGCAGCTTGGTGGGTCAAATCTATGGCTACACCTTC. This gives the protein CASSLVGQIYGYTF.

V is TRBV4-2 and J is TRBJ2-1; a weak D match, TRBD1 (6 bases). Germline lookup yields CDR1 LGHNA and CDR2 YNFKEQ. V gave up 0 bases and J gave up 5 bases, with 17 bases separating them. The CDR3 spans 17 residues. The CDR3 region has the DNA TGTGCCAGCAGCCAAGATCGAGTGGGGGCCCGACACAATGAGCAGTTCTTC. This translates into CASSQDRVGARHNEQFF.

This clonotype has only a few counts. The J gene is TRBJ2-1, the V gene TRBV27, with TRBD1 identical over 8 bases. Germline CDR1 MNHEY, CDR2 SMNVEV (reference sequence). This CDR3 is built from 16 residues. Trimming took 1 base from V and 1 from J; bases not matched to a gene: 3. The CDR3 is CASSLWWDRSYNEQFF. CDR3 in DNA: TGTGCCAGCAGTTTATGGTGGGACAGGTCCTACAATGAGCAGTTCTTC.

This clonotype was counted only a few times. The chain joins TRBV6-1 to TRBJ1-6; D might be TRBD1 (5 bases). The CDR3 totals 14 residues. Germline V lookup: CDR1 MNHNS, CDR2 SASEGT. V was trimmed by 9 bases and J by 7 bases, leaving 16 bases between them. CDR3 nucleotides: TGTGCCAGGACTCCGGGACGGAAGAATTCACCCCTCCACTTT. It yields the protein CARTPGRKNSPLHF.

The chain has TRBV18 and TRBJ1-5, with D uncertain. The CDR3 has 13 residues. Trimming pared 5 bases from V and 5 bases from J, leaving 10 bases between. Germline V gene sequence: CDR1 KGHSH, CDR2 LQKENI. CDR3: CASSWTEDQPQHF. The CDR3 nucleotides are TGTGCCAGCTCATGGACGGAAGATCAGCCCCAGCATTTT.

This clonotype was found a few times. The rearrangement uses TRBV19 and TRBJ2-7, with D possibly being TRBD1 (5 bases). The CDR3 sequence is 15 residues long. Trimming shortened V by 3 bases and J by 2 bases, and 14 bases separated the two germline ends. Germline CDR1 LNHDA, CDR2 SQIVND (reference sequence). The CDR3 region has the DNA TGTGCCAGTAGTATTTCGAGCAGGGCCCCCTACGAGCAGTACTTC. It yields the protein CASSISSRAPYEQYF.

This clonotype has more than one count but fewer than ten. The J gene is TRBJ2-3, the V gene TRBV4-1, with D possibly matching TRBD1 (5 bases). Per the germline V gene, CDR1 is MGHRA and CDR2 is YSYEKL. Trimming stripped 4 bases from V and 6 bases from J, with 8 bases between. The CDR3 loop spans 12 amino acids. CDR3 region: CASSRYRDTQYF. The CDR3 bases are TGCGCCAGCAGCCGTTACAGGGATACGCAGTATTTT.